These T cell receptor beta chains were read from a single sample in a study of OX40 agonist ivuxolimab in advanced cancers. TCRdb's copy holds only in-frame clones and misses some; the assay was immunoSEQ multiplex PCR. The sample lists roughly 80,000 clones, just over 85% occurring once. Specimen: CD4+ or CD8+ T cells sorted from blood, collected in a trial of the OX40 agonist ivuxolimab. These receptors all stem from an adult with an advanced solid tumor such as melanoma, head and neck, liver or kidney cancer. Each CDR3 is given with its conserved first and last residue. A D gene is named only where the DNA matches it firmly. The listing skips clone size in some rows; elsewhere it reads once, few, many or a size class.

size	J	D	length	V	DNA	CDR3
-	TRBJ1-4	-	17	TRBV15	TGTGCCACCAGCAGACCCGGGGTTTCGCAAACTAATGAAAAACTGTTTTTT	CATSRPGVSQTNEKLFF
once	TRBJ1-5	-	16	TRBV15	TGTGCCACCAGCAGAGTAGGGCAACAAGGCAATCAGCCCCAGCATTTT	CATSRVGQQGNQPQHF
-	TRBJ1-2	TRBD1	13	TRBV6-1	TGTGCCAGCGGAAACAGGGGGGACTATGGCTACACCTTC	CASGNRGDYGYTF
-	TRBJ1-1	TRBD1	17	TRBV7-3	TGTGCCAGCAGCTTACTACAGGGGCGGGCGATGAACACTGAAGCTTTCTTT	CASSLLQGRAMNTEAFF
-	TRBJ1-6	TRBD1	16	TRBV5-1	TGCGCCAGCAGCTTGGCCGGGGACAGGGCGAATTCACCCCTCCACTTT	CASSLAGDRANSPLHF
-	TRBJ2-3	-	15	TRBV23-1	TGCGCCAGCAGTCCCCCCCTGAGGTTAGGTTATACGCAGTATTTT	CASSPPLRLGYTQYF
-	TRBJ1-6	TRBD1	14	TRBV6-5	TGTGCCAGCAGTCTCAGACAGGGAAATTCACCCCTCCACTTT	CASSLRQGNSPLHF
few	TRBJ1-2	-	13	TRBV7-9	TGTGCCAGCAGCTTAGCGGACGGCCGAGGCTACACCTTC	CASSLADGRGYTF
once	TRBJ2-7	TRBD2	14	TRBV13	TGTGCCAGCACCCATAGGACTAGAAGGAGCGAGCAGTACTTC	CASTHRTRRSEQYF
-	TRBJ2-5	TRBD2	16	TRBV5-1	TGCGCCAGCAGCTTGCCCCTTCAGCGGGGGCGGGAGACCCAGTACTTC	CASSLPLQRGRETQYF
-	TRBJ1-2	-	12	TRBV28	TGTGCCAGCAACGCGGGATGGTATGGCTACACCTTC	CASNAGWYGYTF
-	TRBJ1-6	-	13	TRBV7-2	TGTGCCGGCAGCTTAAACAGGAATTCACCCCTCCACTTT	CAGSLNRNSPLHF
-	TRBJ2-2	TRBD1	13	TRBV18	TGTGCCAGCTCACACAGGGGGACCGGGGAGCTGTTTTTT	CASSHRGTGELFF
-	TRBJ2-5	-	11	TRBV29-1	TGCAGCGTCTTGCGGTGGGAGACCCAGTACTTC	CSVLRWETQYF
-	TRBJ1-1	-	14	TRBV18	TGTGCCAGCTCACCTCCCTCGGGGTACACGGGGGCTTTCTTT	CASSPPSGYTGAFF
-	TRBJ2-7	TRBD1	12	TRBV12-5	TGTGCTAGCGGGGACAGGAACTACGAGCAGTACTTC	CASGDRNYEQYF
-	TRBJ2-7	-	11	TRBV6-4	TGTGCCAGCAATAACCTTTACAGTCGATACTTC	CASNNLYSRYF
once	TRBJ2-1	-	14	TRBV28	TGTGCCAGCAGTTTAGCTGGGCTCCACAATGAGCAGTTCTTC	CASSLAGLHNEQFF
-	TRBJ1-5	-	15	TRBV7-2	TGTGCCAGCAGCTTAGAGGGGAGTCGTTGGGTGACCCAGCATTTT	CASSLEGSRWVTQHF
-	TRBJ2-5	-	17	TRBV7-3	TGTGCCAGCAGCTTAAAAGGGGGCGGAGGGGGGCAAGAGACCCAGTACTTC	CASSLKGGGGGQETQYF